The 27 T cell receptor beta chains reported below all come from one sample, sequenced in a study of blood T cell repertoires in COVID-19. The data were produced by immunoSEQ multiplex PCR, yet TCRdb's version contains in-frame clones alone and is incomplete. The sample holds 60,000 to 65,000 clones, roughly 90% seen once. The source material was peripheral blood. These TCRs come from a man aged 45 to 65 with active COVID-19.

The chain recombines TRBV21-1 with TRBJ2-1; the tabulated D call, TRBD2, remains unverified against the DNA. TRBV21-1 is annotated as a pseudogene. The CDR3 totals 15 residues. The CDR3 loop reads CASLRGTSAHNEQFF. The DNA for the CDR3 is TGTGCCAGCCTCCGGGGGACTAGCGCTCACAATGAGCAGTTCTTC.

This chain uses TRBV19 with TRBJ1-6, with 7 nucleotides matching TRBD1. CDR1 and CDR2 from the germline V gene are LNHDA and SQIVND (reference sequence). The CDR3 runs to 18 residues. The trim removed 10 bases at V and 0 bases at J, leaving 15 bases unmatched. The CDR3 DNA follows: TGTGCCACCAAGGGGACAGATGAACCGAGCTCCTATAATTCACCCCTCCACTTT. This sequence encodes CATKGTDEPSSYNSPLHF.

This chain joins TRBV6-5 and TRBJ1-2; 8 bases line up with TRBD1. J lost 3 bases, V lost 5 bases, and 5 bases had no gene match. The germline gives CDR1 MNHEY, CDR2 SVGAGI. CDR3 length: 14 amino acids. The DNA for the CDR3 is TGTGCCAGCAGTCCCATACAGGGGGACTATGGCTACACCTTC. Protein product: CASSPIQGDYGYTF.

This clone is a singleton in its sample. The chain is built from TRBV27 and TRBJ2-1, with 13 bases aligning to TRBD2. CDR3 length: 15 amino acids. With V trimmed by 5 bases and J by 7 bases, 5 bases remained unmatched. Germline-derived CDR1 and CDR2 are MNHEY and SMNVEV (reference sequence). As DNA, the CDR3 is TGTGCCAGCAGTAGCGGGACTAGCGGGGTGAATGAGCAGTTCTTC. Amino acid sequence: CASSSGTSGVNEQFF.

The chain employs TRBV19 and TRBJ2-3; 12 nucleotides align to TRBD1. Germline CDR1 reads LNHDA; CDR2 reads SQIVND (reference sequence). This CDR3 spans 13 amino acids. V trimming: 10 bases; J trimming: 2 bases; junction bases outside the gene matches: 1. The CDR3 DNA sequence: TGTGCCACGGGACAGGGGGCCACAGATACGCAGTATTTT. It codes for CATGQGATDTQYF.

This clone was recorded once. The chain joins TRBV15 to TRBJ2-5; D might be TRBD2 (5 bases). CDR3 length: 15 residues. Germline CDR1 LNHNV, CDR2 YYDKDF (reference sequence). The V and J ends lost 0 bases and 1 base respectively, with 9 bases between them. The CDR3 region has the DNA TGTGCCACCAGCAGAGATGGCCTAGCCCAAGAGACCCAGTACTTC. Translation: CATSRDGLAQETQYF.

The genes are TRBV6-6 and TRBJ2-1; 8 bases agree with TRBD2. The germline gives CDR1 MNHNY, CDR2 SVGAGI (reference sequence). After removal of 2 bases from V and 2 bases from J, the junction contained 2 bases not matched to a gene. This CDR3 is 15 amino acids long. The DNA of the CDR3 is TGTGCCAGCAGTTACGAGCGGGGGACCTACAATGAGCAGTTCTTC. Translating gives CASSYERGTYNEQFF.

This clone is a singleton in its sample. V usage is TRBV7-2 and J usage is TRBJ1-4; 7 nucleotides match TRBD1. The trim removed 1 base at V and 2 bases at J, leaving 1 base unmatched. The CDR3 runs 15 residues. Germline loops: CDR1 SGHTA, CDR2 FQGNSA. Here the CDR3 reads CASSLVRGTNEKLFF. CDR3 coding DNA: TGTGCCAGCAGCTTAGTCAGGGGGACTAATGAAAAACTGTTTTTT.

The J gene is TRBJ2-3, the V gene TRBV19, with 8 nucleotides matching TRBD2. Looked up from germline, CDR1 is LNHDA and CDR2 is SQIVND (reference sequence). The CDR3 loop spans 14 amino acids. Trimming cost V 7 bases and J 4 bases; bases outside gene matches: 7. The CDR3 nucleotides read TGTGCCAGTACAACGGGGGGGATACCAGATACGCAGTATTTT. Encoded protein: CASTTGGIPDTQYF.

This chain connects TRBV3-1 (or the pseudogene TRBV3-2) to TRBJ1-2; 10 nucleotides align to TRBD1. CDR3 length equals 15 residues. V shed 8 bases, J shed 4 bases, and the junction held 10 bases outside the gene matches. CDR1 and CDR2 from the germline V gene are LGHDT and YNNKEL (reference sequence). Written as DNA, the CDR3 is TGTGCCAGCGCTGGACAGGGGGAAGAAGGCTATGGCTACACCTTC. Protein product: CASAGQGEEGYGYTF.

V and J are TRBV3-1 (or the pseudogene TRBV3-2) and TRBJ2-4; 7 nucleotides line up with TRBD1. CDR3 length: 13 residues. The trim removed 3 bases at V and 6 bases at J, leaving 2 bases unmatched. Germline CDR1 and CDR2: LGHDT and YNNKEL (reference sequence). Here the CDR3 reads CASSQGQLNIQYF. CDR3 DNA sequence: TGTGCCAGCAGCCAGGGACAGCTAAACATTCAGTACTTC.

This chain links TRBV3-1 (or the pseudogene TRBV3-2) with TRBJ1-3, with D perhaps TRBD1 (5 bases). The CDR3 totals 14 residues. Between the trimmed V and J ends, which lost 1 base and 2 bases, there was a span of 6 bases. Germline V gene sequence: CDR1 LGHDT, CDR2 YNNKEL (reference sequence). The CDR3 is CASSQGGAGNTIYF. The CDR3 DNA follows: TGTGCCAGCAGCCAAGGGGGGGCTGGAAACACCATATATTTT.

This clone appeared once. The chain couples TRBV9 to TRBJ2-3; 9 bases are shared with TRBD2. V trimming: 0 bases; J trimming: 3 bases; junction bases outside the gene matches: 2. The CDR3 length is 15 residues. Germline CDR1 reads SGDLS; CDR2 reads YYNGEE. The CDR3: CASSVGAGGTDTQYF. The CDR3 region has the DNA TGTGCCAGCAGCGTAGGCGCGGGGGGGACAGATACGCAGTATTTT.

The rearrangement joins TRBV18 to TRBJ1-2, with 8 bases aligning to TRBD1. V trimming: 8 bases; J trimming: 8 bases; junction bases outside the gene matches: 13. CDR1 is KGHSH and CDR2 is LQKENI in the germline V gene. This CDR3 is built from 14 residues. CDR3 region: CASVPPDRGGGYTF. CDR3 bases: TGTGCCAGCGTCCCGCCCGACAGGGGTGGGGGCTACACCTTC.

CDR3 nucleotide sequence: TGTGCCAGCAGTTACTCGCCGCAGGGGAGAGGCTACACCTTC. As protein: CASSYSPQGRGYTF. This chain links TRBV6-5 with TRBJ1-2; a possible D gene is TRBD1 (6 bases). V was shortened by 0 bases and J by 8 bases, with 13 bases between the two germline ends. There are 14 residues in the CDR3. The germline CDR1 and CDR2 sequences are MNHEY and SVGAGI.

The chain recombines TRBV7-3 with TRBJ2-1; D is possibly TRBD1 (5 bases). Germline assignment: CDR1 SGHTA and CDR2 FQGTGA. The CDR3 spans 15 residues. V was clipped by 2 bases and J by 5 bases, with 13 bases between them. The CDR3 loop reads CASSLELGPHNEQFF. CDR3 bases: TGTGCCAGCAGCTTAGAGCTGGGGCCTCACAATGAGCAGTTCTTC.

V usage is TRBV6-5 and J usage is TRBJ2-7; 10 nucleotides line up with TRBD1. V was pared by 9 bases and J by 9 bases, with 11 bases of the junction left unmatched. The germline V gene encodes CDR1 MNHEY and CDR2 SVGAGI. The CDR3 is 13 residues long. The CDR3, as DNA: TGTGCCAGTTGGGCGGGACAGGGGTGGATGCAGTACTTC. As protein: CASWAGQGWMQYF.

This clone was observed once. In DNA, the CDR3 is TGTGCCAGCAGCTCACAGCGCGGTGACAGGGCCTATGGCTACACCTTC. This codes for CASSSQRGDRAYGYTF. The chain links TRBV5-6 to TRBJ1-2, with 7 positions matching TRBD1. The germline V gene encodes CDR1 SGHDT and CDR2 YYEEEE. V was pared by 3 bases and J by 4 bases, with 12 bases of the junction left unmatched. The CDR3 runs to 16 residues.

This chain uses TRBV27 with TRBJ2-2; the match to TRBD2 covers 10 bases. V lost 10 bases, J lost 0 bases, and 17 bases stayed unmatched. The germline CDR1 and CDR2 sequences are MNHEY and SMNVEV (reference sequence). This CDR3 region has 19 residues. CDR3 sequence (DNA): TGTGCCACCAACCCCCGGGATAGCGGGGGGTCCGCGAACACCGGGGAGCTGTTTTTT. Protein product: CATNPRDSGGSANTGELFF.

CDR3 sequence: CASSEVLAGRPGYTF. CDR3 DNA: TGTGCCAGCAGTGAAGTTCTGGCAGGGCGGCCCGGCTACACCTTC. The chain uses TRBV2 and TRBJ1-2; possible D gene TRBD1, 5 bases. CDR1 and CDR2 (germline): SNHLY, FYNNEI. V was cut by 1 base and J by 8 bases, with 17 bases left in between. This CDR3 is 15 amino acids long.

V gene TRBV12-3 or TRBV12-4 combines with J gene TRBJ2-7; D is unresolved. Between the trimmed V and J ends, which lost 3 bases and 3 bases, there was a span of 6 bases. This CDR3 has 12 amino acids. CDR3 bases: TGTGCCAGCAGTTTTTCCGGCTACGAGCAGTACTTC. It specifies CASSFSGYEQYF.

The rearrangement uses TRBV6-5 and TRBJ1-5; the match to TRBD1 covers 7 bases. Unmatched junction bases numbered 5, after V lost 0 bases and J lost 6 bases. This CDR3 spans 15 amino acids. Germline assignment: CDR1 MNHEY and CDR2 SVGAGI. Written as DNA, the CDR3 is TGTGCCAGCAGTTACTCGAGGGGGCCGGGTCAGCCCCAGCATTTT. This sequence encodes CASSYSRGPGQPQHF.

This chain connects TRBV4-3 to TRBJ2-1; D is perhaps TRBD2 (7 bases). CDR1 and CDR2 from the germline V gene are LGHNA and YSLEER. This CDR3 contains 15 residues. The V gene lost 1 base and the J gene lost 8 bases, with 15 bases spanning the gap. The CDR3 DNA follows: TGCGCCAGCAGCCAAGTGGGGGGGGCCATCGATGAGCAGTTCTTC. Its translation is CASSQVGGAIDEQFF.

V gene TRBV9 combines with J gene TRBJ2-1, with D perhaps matching TRBD1 (5 bases). CDR1 is SGDLS, CDR2 YYNGEE, per germline. This CDR3 spans 15 amino acids. The ends were cut back, 0 bases at V and 1 base at J, with 8 bases in the middle. This CDR3 reads CASSVGRVSYNEQFF. The CDR3 DNA reads as TGTGCCAGCAGCGTAGGCAGGGTGTCCTACAATGAGCAGTTCTTC. The full variable domain, its missing parts supplied by reference TRBV9 and TRBJ2-1, is DSGVTQTPKHLITATGQRVTLRCSPRSGDLSVYWYQQSLDQGLQFLIQYYNGEERAKGNILERFSAQQFPDLHSELNLSSLELGDSALYFCASSVGRVSYNEQFFGPGTRLTVL.

This chain links TRBV5-1 with TRBJ2-1; D is uncertain. The germline V gene has CDR1 SGHRS and CDR2 YFSETQ. The ends were cut back, 0 bases at V and 12 bases at J, with 16 bases in the middle. This CDR3 has 14 amino acids. The CDR3 sequence: CASSLGWASDGQFF. The CDR3, as DNA: TGCGCCAGCAGCTTGGGGTGGGCCTCCGATGGGCAGTTCTTC.

The rearrangement uses TRBV11-2 and TRBJ1-1, with D perhaps matching TRBD1 (6 bases). The CDR3 totals 16 residues. Germline V gives CDR1 SGHAT, CDR2 FQNNGV. V was trimmed by 5 bases and J by 0 bases, leaving 16 bases between them. This chain's CDR3 is CASSPSLGQLNTEAFF. The CDR3 region has the DNA TGTGCCAGCAGCCCATCTTTAGGACAGTTGAACACTGAAGCTTTCTTT.

This clone was seen a single time. The chain links TRBV4-2 to TRBJ1-1; perhaps TRBD1 as D (6 bases). Looked up from germline, CDR1 is LGHNA and CDR2 is YNFKEQ. CDR3 size: 13 residues. V lost 5 bases and J lost 4, with 11 bases in between. CDR3 sequence: CASSVYRATEAFF. The CDR3 nucleotides are TGTGCCAGCAGCGTCTACAGGGCCACTGAAGCTTTCTTT.